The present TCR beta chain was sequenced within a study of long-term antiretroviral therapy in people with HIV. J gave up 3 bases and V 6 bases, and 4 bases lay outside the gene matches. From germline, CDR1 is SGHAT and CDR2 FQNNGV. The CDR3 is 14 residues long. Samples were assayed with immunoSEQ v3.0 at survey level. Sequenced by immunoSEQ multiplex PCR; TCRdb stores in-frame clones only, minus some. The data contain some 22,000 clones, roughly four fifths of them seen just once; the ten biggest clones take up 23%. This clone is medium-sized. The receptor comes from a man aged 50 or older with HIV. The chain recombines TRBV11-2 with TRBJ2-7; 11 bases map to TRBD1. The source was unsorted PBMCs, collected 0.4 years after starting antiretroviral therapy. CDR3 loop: CASRGQGGNYEQYF. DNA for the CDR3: TGTGCCAGCAGGGGACAGGGGGGGAACTACGAGCAGTACTTC.